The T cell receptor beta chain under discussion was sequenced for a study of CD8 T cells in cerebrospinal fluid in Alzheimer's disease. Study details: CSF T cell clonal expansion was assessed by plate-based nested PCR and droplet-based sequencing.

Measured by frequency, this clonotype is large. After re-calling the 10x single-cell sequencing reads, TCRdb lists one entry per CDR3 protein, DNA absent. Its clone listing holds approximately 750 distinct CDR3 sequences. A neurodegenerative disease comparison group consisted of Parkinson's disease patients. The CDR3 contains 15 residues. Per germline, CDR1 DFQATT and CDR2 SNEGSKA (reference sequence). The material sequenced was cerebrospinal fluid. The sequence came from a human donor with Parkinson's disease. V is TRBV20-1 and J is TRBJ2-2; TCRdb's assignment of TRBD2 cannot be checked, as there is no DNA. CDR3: CSAAAGTSLTGELFF.